Presented here are 24 T cell receptor beta chains from one specimen sequenced in a study of control samples from healthy donors and cancer patients. Sequenced by immunoSEQ multiplex PCR; TCRdb stores in-frame clones only, minus some. The profile covers 70,000 to 80,000 clones, with roughly 89% appearing a single time and over 1.5% taken by the ten largest. Specimen: PBMCs. The receptor set was obtained from a woman aged 55-69 years with head and neck cancer.

The chain recombines TRBV28 with TRBJ2-5, with TRBD1 matching over 9 bases. The J segment lost 2 bases and the V segment lost 2 bases, leaving 6 bases of the junction unmatched. CDR3 length equals 16 residues. Germline CDR1 MDHEN, CDR2 SYDVKM. The CDR3 here is CASSLGGTGQQETQYF. The DNA of the CDR3 is TGTGCCAGCAGTTTAGGGGGGACAGGGCAACAAGAGACCCAGTACTTC.

V is TRBV5-1 and J is TRBJ2-6; a weak D match, TRBD1 (6 bases). The V end was cut by 0 bases, the J end by 2 bases, with 15 bases between. This CDR3 is 18 amino acids long. Per the germline V gene, CDR1 is SGHRS and CDR2 is YFSETQ. The CDR3 region is CASSLEGSQGTGANVLTF. The CDR3 bases are TGCGCCAGCAGCTTGGAAGGTTCGCAGGGGACTGGGGCCAACGTCCTGACTTTC.

The V gene is TRBV2, the J gene TRBJ1-6, with 7 nucleotides matching TRBD1. The ends lost 4 bases at V and 12 bases at J; junction bases unmatched: 6. Germline lookup yields CDR1 SNHLY and CDR2 FYNNEI. This CDR3 has 13 amino acids. The CDR3 coding sequence is TGTGCCAGCAGTGGCGACAGGGTGTTACCCCTCCACTTT. Translating gives CASSGDRVLPLHF.

This chain connects TRBV2 to TRBJ2-7, with D possibly TRBD2 on 6 matching bases. The germline gives CDR1 SNHLY, CDR2 FYNNEI. Between the trimmed V and J ends, which lost 7 bases and 2 bases, there was a span of 12 bases. CDR3 length equals 13 residues. In nucleotides, the CDR3 is TGTGCCAGCACTGGGGGGAGGACCTACGAGCAGTACTTC. Translating gives CASTGGRTYEQYF.

The chain uses TRBV7-3 and TRBJ2-1, with D uncertain. From germline, CDR1 is SGHTA and CDR2 FQGTGA. V was clipped by 4 bases and J by 9 bases, with 7 bases between them. CDR3 length equals 11 residues. CDR3 DNA sequence: TGTGCCAGCAGCTACGGCGGTGAGCAGTTCTTC. Protein sequence: CASSYGGEQFF.

This clone was observed a single time. The chain has TRBV5-8 and TRBJ2-3; TRBD2 is a possible D gene (6 bases). CDR1 is SGHTS and CDR2 is YDEGEE in the germline V gene. The CDR3 loop spans 18 amino acids. V was pared by 1 base and J by 1 base, with 19 bases between. DNA of the CDR3: TGTGCCAGCAGCTTGTTAATTCTCGGAGGGAGCGGCACAGATACGCAGTATTTT. Protein sequence: CASSLLILGGSGTDTQYF. Looking up the rest from reference TRBV5-8 and TRBJ2-3 gives the full variable domain: EAGVTQSPTHLIKTRGQQATLRCSPISGHTSVYWYQQALGLGLQFLLWYDEGEERNRGNFPPRFSGRQFPNYSSELNVNALELEDSALYLCASSLLILGGSGTDTQYFGPGTRLTVL.

V gene TRBV21-1 combines with J gene TRBJ1-2; the tabulated D call, TRBD1, remains unverified against the DNA. TRBV21-1 is listed as a pseudogene. CDR3 length: 16 residues. The CDR3, as DNA: TGTGCCAGCAGCCCAAGCAGGGGGCGGTTTGAGTATGGCTACACCTTC. Its protein is CASSPSRGRFEYGYTF.

V is TRBV7-7 and J is TRBJ2-7; 7 bases agree with TRBD2. CDR3 length: 11 amino acids. With V trimmed by 11 bases and J by 7 bases, 8 bases remained unmatched. Germline loops: CDR1 SSHAT, CDR2 FNYEAQ (reference sequence). This CDR3 reads CAVGEGGEQYF. The DNA for the CDR3 is TGTGCCGTTGGGGAGGGCGGAGAGCAGTACTTC.

The chain employs TRBV28 and TRBJ1-6; possible D gene TRBD1, 6 bases. Germline loops: CDR1 MDHEN, CDR2 SYDVKM. The CDR3 is 14 amino acids. V was shortened by 5 bases and J by 7 bases, with 12 bases between the two germline ends. CDR3 sequence (DNA): TGTGCCAGCAGTGCAGGACAGACCAATTCACCCCTCCACTTT. Translating gives CASSAGQTNSPLHF.

The rearrangement links TRBV5-1 to TRBJ2-7; no firm D call. V dropped 2 bases and J dropped 3 bases, with 12 bases sitting between them. CDR1 and CDR2 (germline): SGHRS, YFSETQ. This CDR3 is 14 amino acids long. CDR3 coding DNA: TGCGCCAGCAGCTTAGGAGAATCCCGCTACGAGCAGTACTTC. Protein sequence: CASSLGESRYEQYF. Full variable domain (rest looked up from reference TRBV5-1 and TRBJ2-7): KAGVTQTPRYLIKTRGQQVTLSCSPISGHRSVSWYQQTPGQGLQFLFEYFSETQRNKGNFPGRFSGRQFSNSRSEMNVSTLELGDSALYLCASSLGESRYEQYFGPGTRLTVT.

The chain links TRBV28 to TRBJ2-7; 7 positions match TRBD1. Germline assignment: CDR1 MDHEN and CDR2 SYDVKM. The length of the CDR3 is 15 residues. V shed 4 bases, J shed 7 bases, and the junction held 13 bases outside the gene matches. For the CDR3, the DNA is TGTGCCAGCAGTTCAACGCACAGGGGTTCGAGTGAGCAGTACTTC. This codes for CASSSTHRGSSEQYF.

This chain connects TRBV5-1 to TRBJ2-3, with 13 bases lining up with TRBD2. The CDR3 sequence is 18 residues long. Germline values: CDR1 SGHRS, CDR2 YFSETQ. V lost 0 bases and J lost 4; bases outside the gene matches: 8. This chain's CDR3 is CASSLGGTSGVSADTQYF. CDR3 in DNA: TGCGCCAGCAGCTTGGGAGGGACTAGCGGGGTGAGCGCAGATACGCAGTATTTT.

V is TRBV29-1 and J is TRBJ2-3; TRBD2 is a possible D gene (6 bases). Germline CDR1 reads SQVTM; CDR2 reads ANQGSEA. The length of the CDR3 is 17 residues. Trimming removed 8 bases from V and 0 bases from J, with 24 bases in between. In DNA form, the CDR3 reads TGCAGCATTCGGGCTGCTGGGGGGAGAACTAGCACAGATACGCAGTATTTT. It is translated as CSIRAAGGRTSTDTQYF.

The chain carries TRBV7-2 and TRBJ2-7; a possible D gene is TRBD1 (5 bases). Germline-derived CDR1 and CDR2 are SGHTA and FQGNSA. This CDR3 region has 16 residues. V was cut by 4 bases and J by 0 bases, with 16 bases left in between. This chain's CDR3 is CASSSLGADGSYEQYF. DNA for the CDR3: TGTGCCAGCAGCTCCCTAGGGGCGGACGGCTCCTACGAGCAGTACTTC. Based on the CDR3 plus reference TRBV7-2 and TRBJ2-7, the full variable domain is GAGVSQSPSNKVTEKGKDVELRCDPISGHTALYWYRQSLGQGLEFLIYFQGNSAPDKSGLPSDRFSAERTGGSVSTLTIQRTQQEDSAVYLCASSSLGADGSYEQYFGPGTRLTVT.

The J gene is TRBJ1-5, the V gene TRBV28, with no clear D. V dropped 1 base and J dropped 1 base, with 11 bases sitting between them. Germline lookup yields CDR1 MDHEN and CDR2 SYDVKM. CDR3 size: 16 residues. The CDR3 nucleotides are TGTGCCAGCAGTTTATCCAGGTTAAGGAGCAATCAGCCCCAGCATTTT. Its protein product is CASSLSRLRSNQPQHF.

This rearrangement joins TRBV7-9 to TRBJ2-3; TRBD2 might be the D (5 bases). Germline values: CDR1 SEHNR, CDR2 FQNEAQ (reference sequence). There are 14 residues in the CDR3. The ends were cut back, 2 bases at V and 4 bases at J, with 10 bases in the middle. The chain's CDR3 is CASSLFAGSDTQYF. The DNA of the CDR3 is TGTGCCAGCAGCTTATTCGCGGGTTCAGATACGCAGTATTTT.

Only one count was recorded for this clone. The rearrangement uses TRBV9 and TRBJ2-3, with TRBD2 as a possible D gene (5 bases). CDR1 is SGDLS, CDR2 YYNGEE, per germline. Between the trimmed V and J ends, which lost 4 bases and 2 bases, there was a span of 14 bases. The CDR3 consists of 15 residues. The CDR3 sequence: CASSRLTGYTDTQYF. The CDR3 nucleotides read TGTGCCAGCAGCCGTTTAACGGGATACACAGATACGCAGTATTTT.

This clone has only a few counts. The chain uses TRBV10-3 and TRBJ1-1; a possible D gene is TRBD1 (6 bases). Germline loops: CDR1 ENHRY, CDR2 SYGVKD. The CDR3 is 13 residues long. The V end lost 0 bases, the J end lost 8 bases, and 10 bases lay between the germline ends. CDR3 bases: TGTGCCATCAGTGAGTCGAAAGGGGGAGAAGCTTTCTTT. Residues: CAISESKGGEAFF.

This clone was counted once. This rearrangement joins TRBV6-1 to TRBJ2-7, with D maybe TRBD1 (5 bases). Germline values: CDR1 MNHNS, CDR2 SASEGT. This CDR3 is 11 amino acids long. V was trimmed by 2 bases and J by 10 bases, leaving 9 bases between them. CDR3 region: CASSEWQGQYF. The CDR3 DNA is TGTGCCAGCAGTGAATGGCAGGGACAGTACTTC.

This chain's CDR3 is CASNDRVNYGYTF. The CDR3 region has the DNA TGTGCCAGCAATGACAGAGTCAACTATGGCTACACCTTC. The gene calls are TRBV5-4 and TRBJ1-2; D perhaps matches TRBD1 (5 bases). V shed 6 bases and J shed 2 bases, with 11 bases lying between them. Germline V gene data show CDR1 as SGHNT and CDR2 as YYREEE (reference sequence). The CDR3 consists of 13 residues.

The rearrangement links TRBV5-1 to TRBJ2-3, with TRBD2 identical over 11 bases. The CDR3 runs 15 residues. Looked up from germline, CDR1 is SGHRS and CDR2 is YFSETQ. V lost 1 base to trimming and J lost 3 bases; unmatched junction nucleotides: 1. The CDR3 here is CASSLLAGGTDTQYF. The CDR3 bases are TGCGCCAGCAGCTTGTTAGCGGGAGGGACAGATACGCAGTATTTT.

The rearrangement links TRBV12-5 to TRBJ1-2; D is ambiguous. The CDR3 spans 12 residues. V lost 1 base, J lost 5 bases, and 5 bases lay in between. Germline assignment: CDR1 LGHNT and CDR2 FRNRAP. This chain's CDR3 is CASGLGDYGYTF. The CDR3 bases are TGTGCTAGTGGTTTGGGGGATTATGGCTACACCTTC.

The rearrangement uses TRBV6-4 and TRBJ1-1; D possibly corresponds to TRBD1 (6 bases). Germline CDR1 is MRHNA and CDR2 is SNTAGT. Trimming left V 6 bases short and J 11 bases short, with 19 bases between. This CDR3 is 13 amino acids long. CDR3 sequence (DNA): TGTGCCAGCAGCCCGGTGGGGGGGGCGATTGCTTTCTTT. Its translation is CASSPVGGAIAFF.

The rearrangement uses TRBV5-5 and TRBJ2-5; no firm D call. In germline, CDR1 is SGHKS, CDR2 YYEKEE (reference sequence). V lost 2 bases and J lost 0, with 8 bases in between. There are 14 residues in the CDR3. CDR3 DNA: TGTGCCAGCAGCTTCAACATCTACCAAGAGACCCAGTACTTC. It specifies CASSFNIYQETQYF.